The subject of this entry is one T cell receptor beta chain. It lacks a known antigen. No much larger clonotype is one base removed from it; base qualities were not supplied. The source of the sample is a study of blood T cell repertoires in COVID-19 (TCRdb year 2020). Notes on the research overall: The collaborator samples originated in the United States, Italy and Spain and spanned the acute and convalescent phases of COVID-19. The prospective study material was composed of cDNA or gDNA derived from T cells, B-cell-depleted T cells, or PBMCs. The dataset comprised deeply sampled blood TCRbeta repertoires from subjects exposed to, actively infected with, or recovered from COVID-19. The repertoires were made available in a free public database intended to serve as a resource for research on the immune response to SARS-CoV-2. The samples were drawn from the first 160 participants of the ongoing ImmuneRACE study and from 950 to 1,500 subjects provided by 6 global collaborators. Sample metadata almost always included a de-identified subject ID, COVID-19 status, age in years and sex. Where HLA class I and class II types were available, the types were taken from metadata supplied by the sample provider, not from assay-based typing.

The collaborating institutions used their own protocols to collect whole blood in K2EDTA tubes. Collaborator samples were shipped for TCRbeta analysis as frozen whole blood, isolated PBMCs, or DNA extracted from either sample type. The immunoSEQ Assay, a bias-controlled multiplex PCR, was used to amplify TCRbeta CDR3 regions from genomic DNA. The source study handled its data this way. The number of nucleated cells in each sample was estimated by amplification of reference gene primers within the assay. To quantify the absolute abundance of each unique TCRbeta CDR3 rearrangement, sequence reads were collapsed and filtered. Productive Simpson clonality was computed per sample as the square root of Simpson's diversity index over productive rearrangements. Not all clones reach the TCRdb copy of this immuneACCESS table, which keeps in-frame sequences only. Checked studies attribute under half of the gap to unresolved V genes and leave the rest unexplained. V, J and clone size are taken as reported in that table, and D and trimming were inferred from the DNA itself. In all, the sample holds approximately 250,000 clones, and 83% of those were seen once. Around 6.8% of the sample is held by the ten biggest clonotypes.

Trimming takes 2 bases from V and 2 bases from J, and the germline ends sit 7 bases apart. The CDR3 numbers 14 residues from cysteine through phenylalanine. Of the read, only the CDR3 DNA is kept; its 42 bases are in frame from base 1. Based on the germline V gene (reference sequence), the CDR1 and CDR2 sequences are MNHEY and SMNVEV. The research as a whole found: The amount of clinical and demographic metadata varied by source and participant and was provided uncurated.

Sequencing was carried out using peripheral blood. The TCR sequence derives from a woman aged 50 to 60 with acute or convalescent COVID-19. Recombination connected TRBV27 to TRBJ1-5; perhaps TRBD1 is the D gene, with 5 bases matching. The nucleotides read TGTGCCAGCAGTTTAGGGGGGGGCAATCAGCCCCAGCATTTT. Translated, this is CASSLGGGNQPQHF.